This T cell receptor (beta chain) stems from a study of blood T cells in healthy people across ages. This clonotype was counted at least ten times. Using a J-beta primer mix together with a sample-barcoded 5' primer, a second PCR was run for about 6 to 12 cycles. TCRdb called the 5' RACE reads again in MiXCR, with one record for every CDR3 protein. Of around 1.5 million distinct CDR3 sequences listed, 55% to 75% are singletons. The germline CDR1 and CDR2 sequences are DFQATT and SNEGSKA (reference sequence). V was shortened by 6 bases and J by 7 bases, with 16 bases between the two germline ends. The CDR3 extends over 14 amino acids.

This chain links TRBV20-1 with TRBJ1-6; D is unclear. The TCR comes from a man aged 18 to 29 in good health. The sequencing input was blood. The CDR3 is CSAPPADGNSPLHF. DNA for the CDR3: TGCAGTGCCCCTCCGGCTGACGGAAATTCACCCCTCCACTTT.